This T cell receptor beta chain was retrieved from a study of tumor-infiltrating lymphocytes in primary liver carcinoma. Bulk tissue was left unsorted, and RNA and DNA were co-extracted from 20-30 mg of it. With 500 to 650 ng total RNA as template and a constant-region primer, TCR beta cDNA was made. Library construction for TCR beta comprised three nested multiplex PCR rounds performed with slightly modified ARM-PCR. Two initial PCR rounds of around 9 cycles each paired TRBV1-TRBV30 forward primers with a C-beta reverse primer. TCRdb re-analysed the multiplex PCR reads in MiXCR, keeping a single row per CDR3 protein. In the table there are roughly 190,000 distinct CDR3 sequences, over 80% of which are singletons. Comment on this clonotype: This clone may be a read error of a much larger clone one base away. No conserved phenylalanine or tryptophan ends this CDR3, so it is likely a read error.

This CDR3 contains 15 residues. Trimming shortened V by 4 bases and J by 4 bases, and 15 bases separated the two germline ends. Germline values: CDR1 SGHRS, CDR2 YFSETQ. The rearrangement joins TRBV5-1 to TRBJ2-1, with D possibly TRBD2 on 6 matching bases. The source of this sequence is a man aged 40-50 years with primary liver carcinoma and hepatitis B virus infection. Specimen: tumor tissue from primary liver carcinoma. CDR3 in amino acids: CASSRSGWGYNEQFS. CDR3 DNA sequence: TGCGCCAGCAGCCGAAGCGGGTGGGGATACAATGAGCAGTTCTCC.